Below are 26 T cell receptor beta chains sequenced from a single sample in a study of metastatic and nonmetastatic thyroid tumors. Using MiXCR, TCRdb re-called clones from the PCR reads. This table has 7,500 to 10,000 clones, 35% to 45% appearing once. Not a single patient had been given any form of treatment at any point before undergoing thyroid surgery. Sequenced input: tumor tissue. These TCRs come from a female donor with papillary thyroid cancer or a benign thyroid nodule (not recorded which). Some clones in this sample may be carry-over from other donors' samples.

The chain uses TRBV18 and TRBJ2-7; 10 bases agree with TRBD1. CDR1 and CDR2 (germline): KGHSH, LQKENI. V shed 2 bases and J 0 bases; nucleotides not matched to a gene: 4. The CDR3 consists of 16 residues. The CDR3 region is CASSPNGQGGSYEQYF. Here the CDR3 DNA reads TGTGCCAGCTCACCAAATGGACAGGGGGGCTCCTACGAGCAGTACTTC.

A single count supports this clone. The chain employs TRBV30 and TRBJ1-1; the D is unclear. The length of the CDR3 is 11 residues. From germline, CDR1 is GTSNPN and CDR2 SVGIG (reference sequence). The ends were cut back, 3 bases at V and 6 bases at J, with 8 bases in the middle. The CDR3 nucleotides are TGTGCCTGGAGATCTGTGGCTGAAGCTTTCTTT. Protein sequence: CAWRSVAEAFF.

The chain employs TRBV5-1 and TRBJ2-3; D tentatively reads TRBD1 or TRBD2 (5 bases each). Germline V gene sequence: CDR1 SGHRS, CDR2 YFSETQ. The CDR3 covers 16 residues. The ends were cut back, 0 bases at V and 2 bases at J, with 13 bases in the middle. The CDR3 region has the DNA TGCGCCAGCAGCTTGGGACTAAAGGGGCCCACAGATACGCAGTATTTT. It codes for CASSLGLKGPTDTQYF.

CDR3 nucleotide sequence: TGTGCCAGCAGCCCAACTAGCGGGAGCTGGGACAATGAGCAGTTCTTC. Translation: CASSPTSGSWDNEQFF. This chain connects TRBV12-3 or TRBV12-4 to TRBJ2-1; 11 bases are a match to TRBD2. CDR3 length: 16 amino acids. J was trimmed by 5 bases and V by 6 bases; bases with no gene match: 9.

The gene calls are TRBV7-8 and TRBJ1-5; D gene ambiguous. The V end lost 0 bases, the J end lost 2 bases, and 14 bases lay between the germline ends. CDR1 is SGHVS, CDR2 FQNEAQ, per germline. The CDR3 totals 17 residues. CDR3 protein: CASSLAVSPEGNQPQHF. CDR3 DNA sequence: TGTGCCAGCAGCTTAGCGGTAAGCCCGGAGGGCAATCAGCCCCAGCATTTT.

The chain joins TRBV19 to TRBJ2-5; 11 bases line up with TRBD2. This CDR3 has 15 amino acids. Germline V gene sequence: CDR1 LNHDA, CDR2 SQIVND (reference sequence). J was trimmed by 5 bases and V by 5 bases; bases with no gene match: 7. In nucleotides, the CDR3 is TGTGCCAGTAGTGTAGCGGGAGGGCCGGGGGAGACCCAGTACTTC. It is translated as CASSVAGGPGETQYF.

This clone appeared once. The CDR3 loop is CASTPRNRQGARGYGYTF. CDR3 coding DNA: TGTGCCAGCACCCCTCGGAATAGACAGGGGGCCCGAGGCTATGGCTACACCTTC. The genes are TRBV11-2 and TRBJ1-2; TRBD1 aligns across 10 bases. V was pared by 7 bases and J by 4 bases, with 18 bases of the junction left unmatched. From germline, CDR1 is SGHAT and CDR2 FQNNGV. The CDR3 spans 18 residues.

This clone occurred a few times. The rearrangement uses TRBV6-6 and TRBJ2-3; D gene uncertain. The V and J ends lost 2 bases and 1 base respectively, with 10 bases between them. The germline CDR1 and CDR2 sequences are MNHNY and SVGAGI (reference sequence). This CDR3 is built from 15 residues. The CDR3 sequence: CASSYARLGTDTQYF. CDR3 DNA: TGTGCCAGCAGTTACGCCCGACTGGGCACAGATACGCAGTATTTT.

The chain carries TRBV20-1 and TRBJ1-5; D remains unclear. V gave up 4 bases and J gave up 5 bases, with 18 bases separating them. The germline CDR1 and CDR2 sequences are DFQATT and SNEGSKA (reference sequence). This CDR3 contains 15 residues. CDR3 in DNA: TGCAGTGCTATCTGGGTTGATAGCGGCGATCAGCCCCAGCATTTT. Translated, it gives CSAIWVDSGDQPQHF.

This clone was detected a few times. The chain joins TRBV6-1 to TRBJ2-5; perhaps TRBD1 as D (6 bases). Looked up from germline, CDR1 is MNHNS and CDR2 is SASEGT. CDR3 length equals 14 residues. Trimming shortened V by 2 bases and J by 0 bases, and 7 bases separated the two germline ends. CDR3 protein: CASSERQDQETQYF. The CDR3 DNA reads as TGTGCCAGCAGTGAAAGACAGGACCAAGAGACCCAGTACTTC.

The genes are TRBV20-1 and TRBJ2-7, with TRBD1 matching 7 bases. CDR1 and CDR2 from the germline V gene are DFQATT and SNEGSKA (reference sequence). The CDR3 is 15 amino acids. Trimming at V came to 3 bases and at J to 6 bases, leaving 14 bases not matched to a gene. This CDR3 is CSARWLETGKAEQYF. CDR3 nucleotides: TGCAGTGCTAGGTGGTTGGAGACAGGGAAGGCCGAGCAGTACTTC.

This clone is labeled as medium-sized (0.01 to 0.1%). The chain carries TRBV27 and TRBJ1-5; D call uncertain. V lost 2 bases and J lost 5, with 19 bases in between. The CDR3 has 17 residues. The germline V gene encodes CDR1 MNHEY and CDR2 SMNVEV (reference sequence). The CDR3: CASSLSRISRPHQPQHF. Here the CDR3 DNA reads TGTGCCAGCAGTTTAAGCCGGATCAGCCGTCCCCATCAGCCCCAGCATTTT.

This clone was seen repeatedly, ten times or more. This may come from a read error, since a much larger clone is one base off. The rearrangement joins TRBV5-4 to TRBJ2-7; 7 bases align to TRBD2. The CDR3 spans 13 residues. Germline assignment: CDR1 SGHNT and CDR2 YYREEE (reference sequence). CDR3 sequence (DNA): TGTGCCATCAGCTTGGTGGGGAGGGACGAGCAGTACTTC. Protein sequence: CAISLVGRDEQYF.

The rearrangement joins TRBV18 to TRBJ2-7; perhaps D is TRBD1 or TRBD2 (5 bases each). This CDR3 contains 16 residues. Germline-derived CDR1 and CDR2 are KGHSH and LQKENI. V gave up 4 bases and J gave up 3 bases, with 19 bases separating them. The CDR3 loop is CASSQLPGPGNYEQYF. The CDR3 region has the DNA TGTGCCAGCTCACAACTACCGGGACCGGGTAACTACGAGCAGTACTTC.

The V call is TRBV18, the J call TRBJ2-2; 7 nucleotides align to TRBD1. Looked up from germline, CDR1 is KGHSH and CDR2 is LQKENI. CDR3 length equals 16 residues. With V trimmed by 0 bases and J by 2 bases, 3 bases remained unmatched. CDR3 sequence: CASSPPGTANTGELFF. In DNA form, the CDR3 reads TGTGCCAGCTCACCACCGGGGACAGCAAACACCGGGGAGCTGTTTTTT. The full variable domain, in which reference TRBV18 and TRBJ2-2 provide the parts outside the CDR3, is NAGVMQNPRHLVRRRGQEARLRCSPMKGHSHVYWYRQLPEEGLKFMVYLQKENIIDESGMPKERFSAEFPKEGPSILRIQQVVRGDSAAYFCASSPPGTANTGELFFGEGSRLTVL.

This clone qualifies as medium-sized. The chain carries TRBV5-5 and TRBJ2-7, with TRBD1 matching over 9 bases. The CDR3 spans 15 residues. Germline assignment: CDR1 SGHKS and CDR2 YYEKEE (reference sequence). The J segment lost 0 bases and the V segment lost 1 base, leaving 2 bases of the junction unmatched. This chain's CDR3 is CASSLSGQGSYEQYF. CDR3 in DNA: TGTGCCAGCAGCTTGTCGGGACAGGGCTCCTACGAGCAGTACTTC. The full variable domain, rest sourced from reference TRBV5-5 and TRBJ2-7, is DAGVTQSPTHLIKTRGQQVTLRCSPISGHKSVSWYQQVLGQGPQFIFQYYEKEERGRGNFPDRFSARQFPNYSSELNVNALLLGDSALYLCASSLSGQGSYEQYFGPGTRLTVT.

CDR3 DNA sequence: TGTGCCAGCAGTTACTCGAGGGGTAACTATGGCTACACCTTC. Its translation is CASSYSRGNYGYTF. The chain joins TRBV6-6 to TRBJ1-2; a weak D match, TRBD1 (5 bases). V was shortened by 0 bases and J by 1 base, with 6 bases between the two germline ends. The CDR3 runs to 14 residues. The germline V gene has CDR1 MNHNY and CDR2 SVGAGI (reference sequence).

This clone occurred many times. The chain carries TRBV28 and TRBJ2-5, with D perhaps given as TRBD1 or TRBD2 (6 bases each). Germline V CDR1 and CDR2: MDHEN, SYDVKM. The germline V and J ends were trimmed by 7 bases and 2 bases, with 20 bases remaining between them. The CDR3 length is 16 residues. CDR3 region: CASTPLGGQTQETQYF. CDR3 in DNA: TGTGCCAGCACCCCCTTGGGGGGACAAACTCAAGAGACCCAGTACTTC.

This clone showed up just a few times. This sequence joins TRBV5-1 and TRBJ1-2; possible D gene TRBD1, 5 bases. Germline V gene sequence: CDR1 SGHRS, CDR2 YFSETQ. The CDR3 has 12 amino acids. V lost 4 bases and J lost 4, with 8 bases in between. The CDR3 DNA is TGCGCCAGCAGCGGGGCAGGCTATGGCTACACCTTC. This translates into CASSGAGYGYTF. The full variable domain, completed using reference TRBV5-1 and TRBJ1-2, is KAGVTQTPRYLIKTRGQQVTLSCSPISGHRSVSWYQQTPGQGLQFLFEYFSETQRNKGNFPGRFSGRQFSNSRSEMNVSTLELGDSALYLCASSGAGYGYTFGSGTRLTVV.

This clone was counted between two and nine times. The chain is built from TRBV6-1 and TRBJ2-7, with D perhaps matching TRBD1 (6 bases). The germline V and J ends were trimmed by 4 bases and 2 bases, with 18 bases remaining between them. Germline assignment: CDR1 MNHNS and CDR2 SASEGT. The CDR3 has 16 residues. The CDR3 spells CASSALQGLRAYEQYV. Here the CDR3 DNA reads TGTGCCAGCAGTGCCCTACAGGGATTACGAGCCTACGAGCAGTACGTC.

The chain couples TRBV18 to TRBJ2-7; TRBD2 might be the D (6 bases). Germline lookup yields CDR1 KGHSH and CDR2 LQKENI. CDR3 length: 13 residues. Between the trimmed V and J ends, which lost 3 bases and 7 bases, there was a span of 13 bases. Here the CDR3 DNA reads TGTGCCAGCTCACCTAATCCCCGGGAGGAGCAGTACTTC. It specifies CASSPNPREEQYF.

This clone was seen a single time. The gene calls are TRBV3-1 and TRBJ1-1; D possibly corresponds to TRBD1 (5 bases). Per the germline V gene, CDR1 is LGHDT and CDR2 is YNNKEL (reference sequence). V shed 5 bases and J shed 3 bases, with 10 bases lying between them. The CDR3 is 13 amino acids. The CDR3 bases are TGTGCCAGCAGCTCAGGGTGGGACACTGAAGCTTTCTTT. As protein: CASSSGWDTEAFF.

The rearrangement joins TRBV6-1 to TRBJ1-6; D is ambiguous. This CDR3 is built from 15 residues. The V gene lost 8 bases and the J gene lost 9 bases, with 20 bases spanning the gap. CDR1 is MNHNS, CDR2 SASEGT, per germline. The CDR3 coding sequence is TGTGCCAGCGGTGTGGAGACGGTCGGGAGTTCACCCCTCCACTTT. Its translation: CASGVETVGSSPLHF.

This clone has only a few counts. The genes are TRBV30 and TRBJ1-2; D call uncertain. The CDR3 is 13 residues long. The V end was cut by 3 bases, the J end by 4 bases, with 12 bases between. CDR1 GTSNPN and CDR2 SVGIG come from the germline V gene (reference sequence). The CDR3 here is CAWRGSSAYGYTF. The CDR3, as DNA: TGTGCCTGGAGAGGCAGTAGCGCCTATGGCTACACCTTC.

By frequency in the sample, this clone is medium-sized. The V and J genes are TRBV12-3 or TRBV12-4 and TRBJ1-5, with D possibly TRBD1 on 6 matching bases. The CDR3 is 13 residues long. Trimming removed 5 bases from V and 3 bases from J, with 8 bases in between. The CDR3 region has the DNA TGTGCCAGCAGTGGACAGAACAATCAGCCCCAGCATTTT. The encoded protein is CASSGQNNQPQHF.

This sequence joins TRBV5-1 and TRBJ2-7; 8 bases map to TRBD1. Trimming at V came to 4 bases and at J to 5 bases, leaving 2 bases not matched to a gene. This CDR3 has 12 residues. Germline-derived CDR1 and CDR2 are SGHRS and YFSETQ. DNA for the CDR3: TGCGCCAGCAGCAAACAGGGGGACGAGCAGTACTTC. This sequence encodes CASSKQGDEQYF.